The entry below describes one TCR beta chain. The data derive from a study of blood T cell repertoires in COVID-19. Data came from immunoSEQ multiplex PCR; TCRdb stores just in-frame clones and leaves some out. Among about 250,000 clones listed, around 86% were seen once. The CDR3 runs to 13 residues. V shed 8 bases, J shed 6 bases, and the junction held 7 bases outside the gene matches. Per germline, CDR1 LNHDA and CDR2 SQIVND (reference sequence). Sequenced material: PBMCs or T cells enriched from blood (not recorded which). This receptor was obtained from a man aged 40-55 years who had recovered from COVID-19. The chain is built from TRBV19 and TRBJ2-7, with 10 bases matching TRBD1. CDR3 bases: TGTGCCAGTCGGGACAGGGGTGCCCTCGAGCAGTACTTC. Residues: CASRDRGALEQYF.